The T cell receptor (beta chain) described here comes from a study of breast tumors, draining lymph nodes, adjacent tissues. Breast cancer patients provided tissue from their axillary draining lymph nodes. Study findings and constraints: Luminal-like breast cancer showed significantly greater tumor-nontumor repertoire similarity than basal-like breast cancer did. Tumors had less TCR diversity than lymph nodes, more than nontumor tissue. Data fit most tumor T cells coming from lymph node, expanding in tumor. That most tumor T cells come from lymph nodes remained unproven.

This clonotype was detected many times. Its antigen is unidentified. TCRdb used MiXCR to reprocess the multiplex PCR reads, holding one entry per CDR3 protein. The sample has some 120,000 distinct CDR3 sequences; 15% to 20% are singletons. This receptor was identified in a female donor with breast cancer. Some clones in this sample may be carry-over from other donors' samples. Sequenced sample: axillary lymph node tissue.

The CDR3 is CATSRGLGTHSPLHF. CDR3 in DNA: TGTGCCACCAGCAGAGGGTTGGGCACTCATTCACCCCTCCACTTT. This rearrangement joins TRBV15 to TRBJ1-6; D unclear. Trimming took off 1 base at V and 8 bases at J, with 12 bases between the two ends. Germline CDR1 is LNHNV and CDR2 is YYDKDF (reference sequence). The CDR3 has 15 amino acids.